What follows are 23 T cell receptor beta chains derived from one specimen sequenced in a study of blood T cell dynamics during melanoma immunotherapy. This sample's time point: week 3, after first cycle of checkpoint inhibitor. Repertoires were generated with immunoSEQ multiplex PCR, while TCRdb's copy carries only in-frame clones and drops some. Altogether 25,000 to 30,000 clones are present, approximately 88% being singletons, with the ten largest covering about 9.4%. The starting material was blood, obtained from a patient treated with checkpoint blockade. These receptors came from a human donor with melanoma.

The gene calls are TRBV6-5 and TRBJ2-5, with 12 bases fitting TRBD2. Germline lookup yields CDR1 MNHEY and CDR2 SVGAGI. This CDR3 spans 14 amino acids. With V trimmed by 9 bases and J by 4 bases, 6 bases remained unmatched. Here the CDR3 reads CASGKGLAGETQYF. CDR3 DNA sequence: TGTGCCAGTGGGAAGGGACTAGCGGGAGAGACCCAGTACTTC.

The genes are TRBV7-3 and TRBJ1-1; the match to TRBD1 covers 11 bases. Trimming took 5 bases from V and 5 from J; bases not matched to a gene: 7. The CDR3 consists of 15 residues. The germline CDR1 and CDR2 sequences are SGHTA and FQGTGA. CDR3 nucleotides: TGTGCCAGCAGCCTCGGACAGGGGGCAGAAACTGAAGCTTTCTTT. This codes for CASSLGQGAETEAFF.

V usage is TRBV7-2 and J usage is TRBJ2-7; the D call may be TRBD1 or TRBD2 (5 bases each). This CDR3 comprises 13 residues. In germline, CDR1 is SGHTA, CDR2 FQGNSA. Trimming took off 1 base at V and 12 bases at J, with 16 bases between the two ends. The CDR3 loop reads CASSLGDGHRGYF. DNA of the CDR3: TGTGCCAGCAGCTTAGGGGACGGACACCGGGGGTACTTC.

This clone was detected only once. This chain uses TRBV6-5 with TRBJ2-7, with 12 bases fitting TRBD1. The CDR3 is 15 residues long. J was trimmed by 6 bases and V by 4 bases; bases with no gene match: 7. Germline values: CDR1 MNHEY, CDR2 SVGAGI. The CDR3 region has the DNA TGTGCCAGCAGTTCTGGGGGACAGGGGGCGGGCGAGCAGTACTTC. This translates into CASSSGGQGAGEQYF.

The gene calls are TRBV11-2 and TRBJ2-5; D gene unclear. V lost 0 bases and J 1 base, leaving 3 bases between the germline ends. The germline CDR1 and CDR2 sequences are SGHAT and FQNNGV. There are 13 residues in the CDR3. This CDR3 reads CASSLEFQETQYF. The CDR3, as DNA: TGTGCCAGCAGCTTAGAGTTCCAAGAGACCCAGTACTTC.

The chain carries TRBV28 and TRBJ2-5; 7 bases agree with TRBD2. CDR1 and CDR2 (germline): MDHEN, SYDVKM. The CDR3 has 13 residues. Germline trimming cut 5 bases from V and 3 bases from J; bases unmatched to any gene: 3. CDR3 DNA: TGTGCCAGCAGTCCCGCGGGGGAAGAGACCCAGTACTTC. It encodes CASSPAGEETQYF. The full variable domain, in which reference TRBV28 and TRBJ2-5 provide the parts outside the CDR3, is DVKVTQSSRYLVKRTGEKVFLECVQDMDHENMFWYRQDPGLGLRLIYFSYDVKMKEKGDIPEGYSVSREKKERFSLILESASTNQTSMYLCASSPAGEETQYFGPGTRLLVL.

V gene TRBV2 combines with J gene TRBJ1-6, with D perhaps TRBD1 (5 bases). Germline CDR1 and CDR2: SNHLY and FYNNEI. V shed 8 bases and J shed 4 bases, with 12 bases lying between them. This CDR3 has 14 amino acids. CDR3 coding DNA: TGTGCCAGCCGGTCGGGACGGTATAATTCACCCCTCCACTTT. Its translation is CASRSGRYNSPLHF.

The chain uses TRBV7-6 and TRBJ1-1; no definite D call. V was cut by 7 bases and J by 6 bases, with 15 bases left in between. Germline CDR1 SGHVS, CDR2 FNYEAQ. This CDR3 region has 13 residues. The CDR3, as DNA: TGTGCCAGCACCGGGGATGCAAATGCTGAAGCTTTCTTT. Translated, it gives CASTGDANAEAFF.

The genes are TRBV6-5 and TRBJ1-2; TRBD1 aligns across 9 bases. V was clipped by 2 bases and J by 4 bases; unmatched bases: 5. CDR3 length: 15 residues. Germline V lookup: CDR1 MNHEY, CDR2 SVGAGI. CDR3 sequence: CASSYSGTGSYGYTF. The CDR3 DNA reads TGTGCCAGCAGTTACAGCGGGACAGGGTCCTATGGCTACACCTTC.

V gene TRBV9 combines with J gene TRBJ2-5; 8 bases are a match to TRBD1. Germline CDR1 reads SGDLS; CDR2 reads YYNGEE. The V and J ends lost 4 bases and 4 bases, in that order; junction bases with no gene match: 12. The CDR3 has 16 amino acids. CDR3 sequence: CASSISETGVGETQYF. DNA for the CDR3: TGTGCCAGCAGCATCTCGGAGACAGGGGTGGGAGAGACCCAGTACTTC.

CDR3 coding DNA: TGTGCCAGCAGCTCTAACAGGGGGCGCGACACTGAAGCTTTCTTT. This sequence encodes CASSSNRGRDTEAFF. The J gene is TRBJ1-1, the V gene TRBV7-9, with 9 bases identical to TRBD1. After removal of 4 bases from V and 3 bases from J, the junction contained 6 bases not matched to a gene. CDR3 length equals 15 residues. The germline gives CDR1 SEHNR, CDR2 FQNEAQ (reference sequence).

V gene TRBV28 combines with J gene TRBJ1-2; weak D call: TRBD1 (6 bases). The CDR3 is 13 amino acids. Germline V gene lookup returns CDR1 MDHEN and CDR2 SYDVKM. V was pared by 7 bases and J by 4 bases, with 13 bases between. The CDR3 coding sequence is TGTGCCAGCAACCGACAGGCCCTCTATGGCTACACCTTC. This translates into CASNRQALYGYTF.

V usage is TRBV6-1 and J usage is TRBJ1-5, with D unclear. The V gene lost 1 base and the J gene lost 7 bases, with 11 bases spanning the gap. The germline gives CDR1 MNHNS, CDR2 SASEGT. CDR3 size: 14 residues. Here the CDR3 DNA reads TGTGCCAGCAGTGAAGGGGGTGTCCGCCAGCCCCAGCATTTT. Translation gives CASSEGGVRQPQHF.

J is TRBJ2-1 and V is TRBV7-9, with 10 positions matching TRBD2. With 0 bases clipped from V and 5 bases from J, the junction kept 10 bases outside the gene matches. The germline CDR1 and CDR2 sequences are SEHNR and FQNEAQ (reference sequence). The CDR3 loop spans 18 amino acids. CDR3 protein: CASSLALGLAGDDNEQFF. Here the CDR3 DNA reads TGTGCCAGCAGCTTAGCGCTAGGGCTAGCGGGGGACGACAATGAGCAGTTCTTC.

For the CDR3, the DNA is TGCGCCAGCAGCTTGCGCCCCGGGGAGCTGTTTTTT. Translating it yields CASSLRPGELFF. The chain has TRBV5-1 and TRBJ2-2, with no clear D. V was shortened by 1 base and J by 6 bases, with 4 bases between the two germline ends. The length of the CDR3 is 12 residues. CDR1 SGHRS and CDR2 YFSETQ come from the germline V gene.

This clone was counted a single time. This chain links TRBV9 with TRBJ1-2, with 8 bases matching TRBD1. In germline, CDR1 is SGDLS, CDR2 YYNGEE. V lost 0 bases and J lost 4; bases outside the gene matches: 14. CDR3 length: 18 amino acids. The CDR3 loop is CASSVEETGASSFYGYTF. In DNA form, the CDR3 reads TGTGCCAGCAGCGTAGAGGAGACAGGGGCCTCTTCCTTCTATGGCTACACCTTC. The entire variable domain, with the rest obtained from reference TRBV9 and TRBJ1-2, is as follows: DSGVTQTPKHLITATGQRVTLRCSPRSGDLSVYWYQQSLDQGLQFLIQYYNGEERAKGNILERFSAQQFPDLHSELNLSSLELGDSALYFCASSVEETGASSFYGYTFGSGTRLTVV.

This clone was found once. J is TRBJ1-2 and V is TRBV19; no firm D call. This CDR3 has 15 amino acids. V gave up 3 bases and J gave up 4 bases, with 15 bases separating them. Germline V gene sequence: CDR1 LNHDA, CDR2 SQIVND (reference sequence). This CDR3 is CASSIRLELFYGYTF. The CDR3 nucleotides are TGTGCCAGTAGTATTAGGCTGGAGTTGTTCTATGGCTACACCTTC.

This chain joins TRBV19 and TRBJ1-5; D may be TRBD1 (6 bases). V shed 3 bases and J shed 2 bases, with 8 bases lying between them. Germline lookup yields CDR1 LNHDA and CDR2 SQIVND (reference sequence). The CDR3 runs to 14 residues. The CDR3 region is CASSIQGRNQPQHF. The DNA of the CDR3 is TGTGCCAGTAGTATTCAGGGGCGCAATCAGCCCCAGCATTTT. The variable domain in full, completed from reference TRBV19 and TRBJ1-5, reads DGGITQSPKYLFRKEGQNVTLSCEQNLNHDAMYWYRQDPGQGLRLIYYSQIVNDFQKGDIAEGYSVSREKKESFPLTVTSAQKNPTAFYLCASSIQGRNQPQHFGDGTRLSIL.

This chain uses TRBV11-2 with TRBJ2-5, with 8 bases matching TRBD1. This CDR3 is 15 amino acids long. V gave up 4 bases and J gave up 3 bases; unmatched junction bases: 7. Germline V gives CDR1 SGHAT, CDR2 FQNNGV. CDR3 bases: TGTGCCAGCAGCTCGAAAGGACAGGGTGAAGAGACCCAGTACTTC. Encoded protein: CASSSKGQGEETQYF. The full variable domain, its missing parts supplied by reference TRBV11-2 and TRBJ2-5, is EAGVAQSPRYKIIEKRQSVAFWCNPISGHATLYWYQQILGQGPKLLIQFQNNGVVDDSQLPKDRFSAERLKGVDSTLKIQPAKLEDSAVYLCASSSKGQGEETQYFGPGTRLLVL.

J is TRBJ2-5 and V is TRBV10-3, with 8 bases aligning to TRBD1. This CDR3 is built from 15 residues. Germline V gene lookup returns CDR1 ENHRY and CDR2 SYGVKD. The V and J ends lost 0 bases and 5 bases, in that order; junction bases with no gene match: 5. The CDR3 sequence is CAISESRTGMETQYF. CDR3 nucleotides: TGTGCCATCAGTGAGTCGAGGACAGGGATGGAGACCCAGTACTTC.

The chain has TRBV5-1 and TRBJ2-7, with 7 bases aligning to TRBD2. The trim removed 0 bases at V and 0 bases at J, leaving 6 bases unmatched. The CDR3 contains 16 residues. Germline lookup yields CDR1 SGHRS and CDR2 YFSETQ. CDR3 amino acids: CASSLDLAVRSYEQYF. The CDR3 DNA sequence: TGCGCCAGCAGCTTGGACCTAGCGGTACGCTCCTACGAGCAGTACTTC.

This rearrangement joins TRBV19 to TRBJ2-1; 12 bases agree with TRBD2. J was trimmed by 5 bases and V by 5 bases; bases with no gene match: 10. Per the germline V gene, CDR1 is LNHDA and CDR2 is SQIVND (reference sequence). CDR3 length: 17 residues. CDR3 nucleotides: TGTGCCAGTAGTCTCTACCTCGGACTAGCGGGGAACAATGAGCAGTTCTTC. Encoded protein: CASSLYLGLAGNNEQFF.

J is TRBJ1-1 and V is TRBV4-2, with 7 bases fitting TRBD1. V lost 5 bases and J lost 6; bases outside the gene matches: 12. The CDR3 loop spans 15 amino acids. Germline-derived CDR1 and CDR2 are LGHNA and YNFKEQ. CDR3 nucleotide sequence: TGTGCCAGCAGCTCGCGCGACAGGGTGAGGGCTGAAGCTTTCTTT. This codes for CASSSRDRVRAEAFF.